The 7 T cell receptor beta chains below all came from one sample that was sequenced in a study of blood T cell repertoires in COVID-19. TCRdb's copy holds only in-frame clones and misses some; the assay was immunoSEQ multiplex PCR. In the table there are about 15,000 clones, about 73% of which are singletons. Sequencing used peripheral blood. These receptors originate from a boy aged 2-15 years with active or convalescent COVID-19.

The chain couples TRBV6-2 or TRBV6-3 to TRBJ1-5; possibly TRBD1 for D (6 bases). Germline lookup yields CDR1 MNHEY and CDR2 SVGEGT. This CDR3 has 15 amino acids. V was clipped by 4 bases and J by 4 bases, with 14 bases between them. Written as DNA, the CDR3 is TGTGCCAGCAGTTCAGGAGGGGGGGTTAATCAGCCCCAGCATTTT. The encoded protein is CASSSGGGVNQPQHF.

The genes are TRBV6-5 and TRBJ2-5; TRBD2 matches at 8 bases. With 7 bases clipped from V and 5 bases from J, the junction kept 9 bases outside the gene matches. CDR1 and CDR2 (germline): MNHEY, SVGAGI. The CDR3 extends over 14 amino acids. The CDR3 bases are TGTGCCAGCAACGTGGGACTAGGAGTGGAGACCCAGTACTTC. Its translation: CASNVGLGVETQYF.

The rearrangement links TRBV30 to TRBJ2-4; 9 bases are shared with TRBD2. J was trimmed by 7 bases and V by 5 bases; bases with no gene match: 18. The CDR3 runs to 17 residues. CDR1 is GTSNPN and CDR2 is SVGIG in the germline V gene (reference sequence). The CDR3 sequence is CAWGGVYGSGRRNIQYF. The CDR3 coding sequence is TGTGCCTGGGGGGGAGTGTACGGAAGCGGGAGGCGGAACATTCAGTACTTC.

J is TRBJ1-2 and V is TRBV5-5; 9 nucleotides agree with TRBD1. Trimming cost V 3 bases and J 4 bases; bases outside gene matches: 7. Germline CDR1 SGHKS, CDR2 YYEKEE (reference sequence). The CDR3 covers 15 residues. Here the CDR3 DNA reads TGTGCCAGCAGCTCGGGACAGGGTATAAGCTATGGCTACACCTTC. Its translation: CASSSGQGISYGYTF.

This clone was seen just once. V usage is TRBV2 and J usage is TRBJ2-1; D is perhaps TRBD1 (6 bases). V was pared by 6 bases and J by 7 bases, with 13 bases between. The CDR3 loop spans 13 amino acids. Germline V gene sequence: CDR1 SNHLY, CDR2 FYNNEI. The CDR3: CASRGQKRNEQFF. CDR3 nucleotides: TGTGCCAGCAGAGGACAGAAACGGAATGAGCAGTTCTTC.

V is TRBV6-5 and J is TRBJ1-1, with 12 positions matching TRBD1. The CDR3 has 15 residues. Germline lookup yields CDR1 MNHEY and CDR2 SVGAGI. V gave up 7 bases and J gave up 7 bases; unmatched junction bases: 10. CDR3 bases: TGTGCCAGCATCAGGGACAGGGGGCTCCGGGATGAAGCTTTCTTT. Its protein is CASIRDRGLRDEAFF.

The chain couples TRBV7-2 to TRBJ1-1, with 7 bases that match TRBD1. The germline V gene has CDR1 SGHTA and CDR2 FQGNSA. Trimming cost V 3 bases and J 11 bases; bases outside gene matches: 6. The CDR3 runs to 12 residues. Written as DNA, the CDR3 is TGTGCCAGCAGCTTGGACAGGCCTGGGGCTTTCTTT. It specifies CASSLDRPGAFF.